One sample yielded the 18 T cell receptor beta chains listed below, sequenced in a study of blood T cell repertoires in COVID-19. Sequencing used immunoSEQ multiplex PCR; TCRdb keeps in-frame clones, though not all of them. This table has 200,000 or so clones, 80% to 90% appearing once. Sequencing was carried out using peripheral blood. Receptors were obtained from a man between 65 and 79 years old with active or convalescent COVID-19.

The chain has TRBV7-2 and TRBJ1-2, with D unresolved. The CDR3 runs 13 residues. V gave up 7 bases and J gave up 4 bases, with 13 bases separating them. Germline loops: CDR1 SGHTA, CDR2 FQGNSA. CDR3 in amino acids: CASTGVGSYGYTF. CDR3 nucleotides: TGTGCCAGCACCGGGGTCGGTTCCTATGGCTACACCTTC. The complete variable domain, with remaining parts taken from reference TRBV7-2 and TRBJ1-2, reads GAGVSQSPSNKVTEKGKDVELRCDPISGHTALYWYRQSLGQGLEFLIYFQGNSAPDKSGLPSDRFSAERTGGSVSTLTIQRTQQEDSAVYLCASTGVGSYGYTFGSGTRLTVV.

This clone was seen just once. The chain has TRBV28 and TRBJ2-5; D possibly corresponds to TRBD2 (6 bases). CDR3 length: 14 residues. V was shortened by 8 bases and J by 7 bases, with 20 bases between the two germline ends. Germline V gene lookup returns CDR1 MDHEN and CDR2 SYDVKM. The CDR3 DNA reads as TGTGCCAGCGGGTCAACAGGCGGGGTTGCGACCCAGTACTTC. It codes for CASGSTGGVATQYF.

V and J are TRBV6-5 and TRBJ1-3, with D unresolved. Per germline, CDR1 MNHEY and CDR2 SVGAGI. V lost 4 bases, J lost 0 bases, and 10 bases lay in between. The CDR3 consists of 15 residues. The CDR3 spells CASSSPESSGNTIYF. DNA of the CDR3: TGTGCCAGCAGTTCCCCGGAGAGCTCTGGAAACACCATATATTTT.

The V and J genes are TRBV2 and TRBJ1-1; tentative D call: TRBD1 (5 bases). Germline values: CDR1 SNHLY, CDR2 FYNNEI. This CDR3 has 14 residues. Trimming stripped 5 bases from V and 3 bases from J, with 13 bases between. CDR3 in amino acids: CASSPLGGDTEAFF. Here the CDR3 DNA reads TGTGCCAGCAGTCCTCTGGGAGGGGACACTGAAGCTTTCTTT.

This chain connects TRBV4-3 to TRBJ1-1; D is ambiguous. CDR1 LGHNA and CDR2 YSLEER come from the germline V gene. Trimming removed 7 bases from V and 0 bases from J, with 33 bases in between. The CDR3 sequence is 21 residues long. The CDR3 region is CASKNAGRIRLCIWVNTEAFF. The CDR3 nucleotides read TGCGCCAGCAAGAATGCGGGCCGAATTAGGCTTTGTATTTGGGTGAACACTGAAGCTTTCTTT.

The rearrangement uses TRBV7-2 and TRBJ2-2, with D hard to call. This CDR3 is built from 16 residues. V shed 2 bases and J shed 1 base, with 11 bases lying between them. The V gene's germline CDR1 is SGHTA and CDR2 FQGNSA. The CDR3 loop reads CASSLSGVENTGELFF. In DNA, the CDR3 is TGTGCCAGCAGCTTATCGGGTGTAGAGAACACCGGGGAGCTGTTTTTT.

The chain has TRBV4-3 and TRBJ2-5; 8 positions agree with TRBD2. Germline CDR1 LGHNA, CDR2 YSLEER. This CDR3 is 15 amino acids long. Losses at the gene ends were 0 bases for V and 5 bases for J; bases not matched to a gene: 5. This CDR3 reads CASSQEGLAGETQYF. The CDR3 DNA sequence: TGCGCCAGCAGCCAAGAAGGACTAGCAGGGGAGACCCAGTACTTC.

This clone was recorded only once. This chain uses TRBV5-6 with TRBJ2-7, with 9 bases identical to TRBD1. The J segment lost 4 bases and the V segment lost 4 bases, leaving 9 bases of the junction unmatched. The germline V gene encodes CDR1 SGHDT and CDR2 YYEEEE. The length of the CDR3 is 15 residues. The CDR3 protein is CASSLTGGGGYEQYF. CDR3 coding DNA: TGTGCCAGCAGCCTCACAGGGGGCGGTGGGTACGAGCAGTACTTC.

The rearrangement joins TRBV5-1 to TRBJ1-1; perhaps TRBD1 as D (6 bases). The germline V and J ends were trimmed by 4 bases and 3 bases, with 16 bases remaining between them. From germline, CDR1 is SGHRS and CDR2 YFSETQ. The CDR3 spans 15 residues. In nucleotides, the CDR3 is TGCGCCAGCAGCCTCACAGGGAACGGGTACACTGAAGCTTTCTTT. It yields the protein CASSLTGNGYTEAFF.

This clone appeared a single time. The chain recombines TRBV5-6 with TRBJ2-1, with D possibly being TRBD2 (7 bases). The CDR3 consists of 17 residues. Germline CDR1 reads SGHDT; CDR2 reads YYEEEE. V lost 0 bases to trimming and J lost 7 bases, with 20 bases between them. Here the CDR3 DNA reads TGTGCCAGCAGCTTGGTTATTTCGGGGGGCGACTGGAATGAGCAGTTCTTC. Translated: CASSLVISGGDWNEQFF.

The chain joins TRBV19 to TRBJ2-1; D perhaps matches TRBD2 (5 bases). This CDR3 comprises 13 residues. Germline values: CDR1 LNHDA, CDR2 SQIVND (reference sequence). V lost 6 bases, J lost 7 bases, and 13 bases lay in between. The CDR3 nucleotides are TGTGCCAGTAGATCGGGGTCTCGGAATGAGCAGTTCTTC. Translated: CASRSGSRNEQFF.

This sequence joins TRBV5-1 and TRBJ2-3; 9 nucleotides match TRBD1. Germline CDR1 reads SGHRS; CDR2 reads YFSETQ. Trimming at V came to 3 bases and at J to 4 bases, leaving 9 bases not matched to a gene. CDR3 size: 16 residues. In nucleotides, the CDR3 is TGCGCCAGCAGCTACCCGGGACAGGGACTGGCAGATACGCAGTATTTT. Translating gives CASSYPGQGLADTQYF.

The CDR3 protein is CASSLWAGESGYTF. CDR3 coding DNA: TGTGCCAGCAGTTTATGGGCAGGGGAGTCTGGCTACACCTTC. The chain carries TRBV28 and TRBJ1-2; D may be TRBD1 (6 bases). Trimming cost V 0 bases and J 7 bases, with 12 bases left between them. This CDR3 region has 14 residues. From germline, CDR1 is MDHEN and CDR2 SYDVKM.

The rearrangement joins TRBV28 to TRBJ1-4; weak D call: TRBD1 (5 bases). The CDR3 covers 15 residues. CDR1 is MDHEN and CDR2 is SYDVKM in the germline V gene. V lost 4 bases and J lost 8, with 17 bases in between. CDR3 amino acids: CASSSPDSSWEKLFF. The CDR3 region has the DNA TGTGCCAGCAGTTCCCCCGACAGCTCCTGGGAAAAACTGTTTTTT.

V is TRBV6-5 and J is TRBJ1-6; D is uncertain. The V end was cut by 7 bases, the J end by 7 bases, with 17 bases between. CDR1 is MNHEY and CDR2 is SVGAGI in the germline V gene. This CDR3 is built from 15 residues. The CDR3 is CASNRDRVRNSPLHF. CDR3 nucleotide sequence: TGTGCCAGCAATCGAGATCGTGTTCGGAATTCACCCCTCCACTTT.

V usage is TRBV7-8 and J usage is TRBJ1-6; D unclear. Trimming shortened V by 5 bases and J by 5 bases, and 13 bases separated the two germline ends. This CDR3 has 15 amino acids. Germline loops: CDR1 SGHVS, CDR2 FQNEAQ. The CDR3 protein is CASSPLSLNNSPLHF. The CDR3 coding sequence is TGTGCCAGCAGCCCCTTATCTCTTAATAATTCACCCCTCCACTTT.

The J gene is TRBJ1-4, the V gene TRBV19, with TRBD1 identical over 9 bases. There are 14 residues in the CDR3. Per the germline V gene, CDR1 is LNHDA and CDR2 is SQIVND (reference sequence). V shed 6 bases, J shed 7 bases, and the junction held 6 bases outside the gene matches. CDR3 amino acids: CASRLGQGSEKLFF. The CDR3 DNA follows: TGTGCCAGTAGATTGGGACAGGGCTCTGAAAAACTGTTTTTT.

Only one count was recorded for this clone. The V gene is TRBV7-8, the J gene TRBJ2-1; 11 positions agree with TRBD2. V dropped 7 bases and J dropped 1; count of bases not matched to a gene: 6. The CDR3 spans 16 residues. Germline-derived CDR1 and CDR2 are SGHVS and FQNEAQ. CDR3 nucleotides: TGTGCCAGCACCGTACTAGCGGGGGCTTCCTACAATGAGCAGTTCTTC. This translates into CASTVLAGASYNEQFF.